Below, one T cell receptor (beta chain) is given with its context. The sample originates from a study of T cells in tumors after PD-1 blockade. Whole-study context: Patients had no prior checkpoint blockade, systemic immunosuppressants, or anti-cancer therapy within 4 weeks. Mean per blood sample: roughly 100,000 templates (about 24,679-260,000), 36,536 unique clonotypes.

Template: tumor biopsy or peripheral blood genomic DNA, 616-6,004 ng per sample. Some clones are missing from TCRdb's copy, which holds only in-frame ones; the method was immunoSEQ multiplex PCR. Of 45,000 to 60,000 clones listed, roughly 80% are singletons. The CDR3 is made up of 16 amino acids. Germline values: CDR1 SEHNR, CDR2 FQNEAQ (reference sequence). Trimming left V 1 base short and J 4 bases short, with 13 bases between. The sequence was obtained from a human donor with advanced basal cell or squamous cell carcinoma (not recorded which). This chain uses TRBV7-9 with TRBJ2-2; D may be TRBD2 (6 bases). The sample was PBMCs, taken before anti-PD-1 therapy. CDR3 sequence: CASSLEGDSLTGELFF. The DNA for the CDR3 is TGTGCCAGCAGCTTAGAAGGGGACTCTCTCACCGGGGAGCTGTTTTTT.